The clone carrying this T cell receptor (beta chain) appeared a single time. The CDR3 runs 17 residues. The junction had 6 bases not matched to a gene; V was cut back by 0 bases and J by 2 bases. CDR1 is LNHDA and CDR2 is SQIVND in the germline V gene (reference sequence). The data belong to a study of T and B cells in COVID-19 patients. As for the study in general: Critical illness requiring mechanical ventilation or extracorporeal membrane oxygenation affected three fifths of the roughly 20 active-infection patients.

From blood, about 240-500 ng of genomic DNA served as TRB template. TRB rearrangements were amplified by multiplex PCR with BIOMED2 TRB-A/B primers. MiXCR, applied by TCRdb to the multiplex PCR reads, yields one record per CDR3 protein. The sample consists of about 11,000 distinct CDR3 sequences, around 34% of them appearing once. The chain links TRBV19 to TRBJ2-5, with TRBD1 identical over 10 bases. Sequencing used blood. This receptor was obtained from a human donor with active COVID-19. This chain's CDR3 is CASSIDDRGRNQETQYF. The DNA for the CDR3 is TGTGCCAGTAGTATAGATGACAGGGGGCGTAATCAAGAGACCCAGTACTTC.